This T cell receptor beta chain was captured in a study of T cell responses to AZD1222 COVID-19 vaccine. Turning to the study itself: The study pooled second doses at about 4 or about 12 weeks.

Looked up from germline, CDR1 is MNHEY and CDR2 is SVGAGI. The CDR3 has 14 residues. The V segment lost 4 bases and the J segment 0 bases; nucleotides outside the gene matches: 3. Data came from immunoSEQ multiplex PCR; TCRdb stores just in-frame clones and leaves some out. The sample has 95,000 to 150,000 clones, roughly 84% seen once. On this clone itself: The antigen is unknown.

Study-level points and caveats: The CD4 TCRs associated with vaccination extended across spike and predominated at 160-218 and 743-854. Seropositive AZD1222 recipients at baseline numbered only 6 or 7.

The sequenced sample was peripheral blood, obtained on day 0 of AZD1222 vaccination. The receptor was derived from an adult in good health. The chain employs TRBV6-5 and TRBJ2-7; 7 bases are a match to TRBD1. CDR3 DNA sequence: TGTGCCAGCAGTTTGGGACAGCTCTCCTACGAGCAGTACTTC. It encodes CASSLGQLSYEQYF.